The 14 T cell receptor beta chains below come from one sample, sequenced in a study of blood T cell repertoires in COVID-19. Generated by immunoSEQ multiplex PCR, the TCRdb table keeps only in-frame clones and is missing some. The data contain 160,000 or so clones, around 92% of them singletons. The sequenced sample was peripheral blood. These receptors came from a man aged 60 to 69 with acute or convalescent COVID-19.

This clone has just one count. The chain couples TRBV6-5 to TRBJ1-1; 8 positions match TRBD1. The CDR3 has 15 residues. The junction had 10 bases not matched to a gene; V was cut back by 6 bases and J by 4 bases. Germline V gene lookup returns CDR1 MNHEY and CDR2 SVGAGI. The CDR3 region is CASRGTGRGSTEAFF. CDR3 nucleotide sequence: TGTGCCAGCAGAGGGACAGGTAGGGGAAGCACTGAAGCTTTCTTT.

The chain joins TRBV5-8 to TRBJ1-2, with unresolved D. The CDR3 extends over 15 amino acids. The V end lost 2 bases, the J end lost 1 base, and 12 bases lay between the germline ends. The germline gives CDR1 SGHTS, CDR2 YDEGEE. This CDR3 reads CASSLSPVHNYGYTF. The CDR3 DNA follows: TGTGCCAGCAGCTTATCTCCAGTACATAACTATGGCTACACCTTC.

V and J are TRBV6-5 and TRBJ1-2; 8 nucleotides align to TRBD1. The CDR3 has 13 amino acids. Germline V gene data show CDR1 as MNHEY and CDR2 as SVGAGI. The V gene end was trimmed by 7 bases and the J gene end by 6 bases; junction bases not matched to a gene: 7. The CDR3 sequence: CASTHRGSDGYTF. CDR3 sequence (DNA): TGTGCCAGCACCCACAGGGGGTCGGATGGCTACACCTTC.

A few counts support this clone. J is TRBJ1-2 and V is TRBV11-2; 8 bases agree with TRBD1. The CDR3 contains 15 residues. Germline V CDR1 and CDR2: SGHAT, FQNNGV. Trimming removed 5 bases from V and 6 bases from J; junction bases left unmatched: 11. CDR3 residues: CASSPNSPGGHGYTF. The CDR3 DNA reads as TGTGCCAGCAGCCCGAATAGCCCAGGGGGCCATGGCTACACCTTC.

The chain recombines TRBV27 with TRBJ2-2, with D tentatively TRBD2 (5 bases). Trimming left V 5 bases short and J 1 base short, with 11 bases between. The CDR3 is 15 residues long. The V gene's germline CDR1 is MNHEY and CDR2 SMNVEV (reference sequence). Here the CDR3 reads CASSHGLRNTGELFF. The CDR3 region has the DNA TGTGCCAGCAGTCATGGACTCCGGAACACCGGGGAGCTGTTTTTT.

The CDR3 here is CASGGGYTGELFF. The CDR3 DNA sequence: TGTGCCAGCGGTGGGGGCTACACCGGGGAGCTGTTTTTT. The chain carries TRBV3-1 (or the pseudogene TRBV3-2) and TRBJ2-2; a weak D match, TRBD1 (6 bases). V shed 8 bases and J shed 3 bases, with 10 bases lying between them. Germline V gives CDR1 LGHDT, CDR2 YNNKEL (reference sequence). The length of the CDR3 is 13 residues.

J is TRBJ1-3 and V is TRBV5-1; D is undetermined. Trimming shortened V by 0 bases and J by 0 bases, and 7 bases separated the two germline ends. This CDR3 is built from 15 residues. Germline CDR1 and CDR2: SGHRS and YFSETQ. The chain's CDR3 is CASSLEPGSGNTIYF. The CDR3 DNA reads TGCGCCAGCAGCTTGGAACCAGGCTCTGGAAACACCATATATTTT. The variable domain in full, with the rest retrieved from reference TRBV5-1 and TRBJ1-3, is KAGVTQTPRYLIKTRGQQVTLSCSPISGHRSVSWYQQTPGQGLQFLFEYFSETQRNKGNFPGRFSGRQFSNSRSEMNVSTLELGDSALYLCASSLEPGSGNTIYFGEGSWLTVV.

V gene TRBV19 combines with J gene TRBJ2-3, with 15 bases lining up with TRBD2. The CDR3 extends over 16 amino acids. J was trimmed by 5 bases and V by 4 bases; bases with no gene match: 4. Germline V CDR1 and CDR2: LNHDA, SQIVND (reference sequence). This chain's CDR3 is CASSKGLAGGQDTQYF. The CDR3 DNA follows: TGTGCCAGTAGTAAAGGACTAGCGGGGGGGCAAGATACGCAGTATTTT. Variable domain in full (rest from reference TRBV19 and TRBJ2-3): DGGITQSPKYLFRKEGQNVTLSCEQNLNHDAMYWYRQDPGQGLRLIYYSQIVNDFQKGDIAEGYSVSREKKESFPLTVTSAQKNPTAFYLCASSKGLAGGQDTQYFGPGTRLTVL.

The V and J genes are TRBV6-1 and TRBJ2-7, with unresolved D. V lost 0 bases and J lost 0, with 6 bases in between. This CDR3 spans 14 amino acids. CDR1 and CDR2 (germline): MNHNS, SASEGT. CDR3 DNA sequence: TGTGCCAGCAGTGAAGCGGGCAACTCCTACGAGCAGTACTTC. The encoded protein is CASSEAGNSYEQYF.

The genes are TRBV7-3 and TRBJ2-5; tentatively, D is TRBD1 (6 bases). Between the trimmed V and J ends, which lost 5 bases and 2 bases, there was a span of 15 bases. CDR3 length: 15 residues. The V gene's germline CDR1 is SGHTA and CDR2 FQGTGA. The DNA for the CDR3 is TGTGCCAGCAGCCCGGTCCCGGGACAACAAGAGACCCAGTACTTC. This encodes CASSPVPGQQETQYF.

This rearrangement joins TRBV5-1 to TRBJ2-2; 7 nucleotides match TRBD2. This CDR3 has 15 residues. The germline V gene encodes CDR1 SGHRS and CDR2 YFSETQ. V dropped 4 bases and J dropped 3; count of bases not matched to a gene: 6. The CDR3 nucleotides read TGCGCCAGCAGCCCTCTTGCGGGGGACACCGGGGAGCTGTTTTTT. Translating gives CASSPLAGDTGELFF. The full variable domain, in which reference TRBV5-1 and TRBJ2-2 provide the parts outside the CDR3, is KAGVTQTPRYLIKTRGQQVTLSCSPISGHRSVSWYQQTPGQGLQFLFEYFSETQRNKGNFPGRFSGRQFSNSRSEMNVSTLELGDSALYLCASSPLAGDTGELFFGEGSRLTVL.

CDR3 region: CASSQDRNEKLFF. CDR3 nucleotides: TGCGCCAGCAGCCAAGACAGAAATGAAAAACTGTTTTTT. The genes are TRBV5-1 and TRBJ1-4; a possible D gene is TRBD1 (5 bases). Trimming stripped 4 bases from V and 5 bases from J, with 9 bases between. The CDR3 has 13 residues. Germline values: CDR1 SGHRS, CDR2 YFSETQ.

The rearrangement uses TRBV12-5 and TRBJ1-3; no reliable D call. V was cut by 0 bases and J by 1 base, with 10 bases left in between. This CDR3 comprises 16 residues. Germline V gene sequence: CDR1 LGHNT, CDR2 FRNRAP. CDR3 protein: CASGLVMGRSGNTIYF. The CDR3 DNA follows: TGTGCTAGTGGTTTGGTCATGGGGAGATCTGGAAACACCATATATTTT.

This rearrangement joins TRBV5-1 to TRBJ2-7, with a tentative D call TRBD1 (5 bases). The CDR3 runs 14 residues. V was shortened by 3 bases and J by 7 bases, with 17 bases between the two germline ends. Germline V lookup: CDR1 SGHRS, CDR2 YFSETQ. The CDR3 DNA sequence: TGCGCCAGCAGCTCTAAGGCAGGGCTGTATGAGCAGTACTTC. It yields the protein CASSSKAGLYEQYF.